Below are 7 T cell receptor beta chains sequenced from a single sample in a study of post-analysis software for immune sequencing data. Study-level points and caveats: Patients had higher frequencies than controls of about five TRBV segments, including TRBV5-6, TRBV5-1 and TRBV20-1.

The authors incorporated unique molecular identifiers into the TCR beta cDNA libraries. TCRdb processed the PCR reads anew with MiXCR; each CDR3 protein has one entry. The sample records hundreds of thousands of distinct CDR3 sequences, 25% to 30% being singletons. Their cognate antigens are unknown. The sequenced material came from blood. The receptors here all came from a girl aged 10 to 17 with multiple sclerosis.

This clonotype was counted only a few times. The DNA for the CDR3 is TGTGCCAGCAGCTCGACGCACTTTCAGGGGTCCACTGAAGCTTTCTTT. This sequence encodes CASSSTHFQGSTEAFF. The chain links TRBV7-9 to TRBJ1-1; a possible D gene is TRBD1 (6 bases). The CDR3 totals 16 residues. Looked up from germline, CDR1 is SEHNR and CDR2 is FQNEAQ (reference sequence). V lost 4 bases and J 4 bases, leaving 19 bases between the germline ends.

Many counts were recorded for this clonotype. This rearrangement joins TRBV9 to TRBJ2-5; 7 bases line up with TRBD1. In germline, CDR1 is SGDLS, CDR2 YYNGEE. V was pared by 4 bases and J by 3 bases, with 12 bases of the junction left unmatched. The length of the CDR3 is 16 residues. The CDR3 is CASSRRRTGVEETQYF. DNA for the CDR3: TGTGCCAGCAGCCGTCGGCGAACAGGGGTTGAAGAGACCCAGTACTTC.

This clonotype showed up just a few times. This chain connects TRBV25-1 to TRBJ1-1; D gene uncertain. This CDR3 is 16 amino acids long. V dropped 6 bases and J dropped 0 bases, with 17 bases sitting between them. Germline loops: CDR1 MGHDK, CDR2 SYGVNS. DNA for the CDR3: TGTGCCAGCAGCGCAGCCATAGGAGGAATGAACACTGAAGCTTTCTTT. Protein: CASSAAIGGMNTEAFF.

This rearrangement joins TRBV21-1 to TRBJ2-1; the D call of TRBD1 is as the table states it, not checked on the DNA. TRBV21-1 is given as a pseudogene. The CDR3 has 18 amino acids. The CDR3 loop is CASKRDRAHTSSYNEQFF. The CDR3 bases are TGTGCCAGCAAAAGGGACAGGGCGCACACTAGCTCCTACAATGAGCAGTTCTTC.

This clonotype has more than one count but fewer than ten. The chain employs TRBV6-1 and TRBJ2-7, with D perhaps matching TRBD2 (6 bases). The CDR3 runs to 14 residues. Trimming cost V 7 bases and J 2 bases, with 15 bases left between them. The germline V gene has CDR1 MNHNS and CDR2 SASEGT. The CDR3 DNA is TGTGCCAGCACGGAGGGCCCCTTAACCTACGAGCAGTACTTC. It specifies CASTEGPLTYEQYF.

This clonotype occurred many times. The chain joins TRBV5-1 to TRBJ2-3; 11 bases match TRBD2. V was pared by 3 bases and J by 6 bases, with 12 bases of the junction left unmatched. CDR1 SGHRS and CDR2 YFSETQ come from the germline V gene. The CDR3 covers 17 residues. The CDR3 region is CASSSGPSGRPTDTQYF. Written as DNA, the CDR3 is TGCGCCAGCAGCTCCGGTCCTAGCGGGAGGCCCACGGATACGCAGTATTTT.

This clonotype came up a few times. The chain has TRBV2 and TRBJ1-5, with a possible D match to TRBD1 (5 bases). CDR1 and CDR2 (germline): SNHLY, FYNNEI. The CDR3 loop spans 14 amino acids. The CDR3 bases are TGTGTCGGCAGTGGGACCAGTACAGATCAGCCCCAGCATTTT. Amino acid sequence: CVGSGTSTDQPQHF.